Listed below are T cell receptor beta chains from one sample, sequenced in a study of post-analysis software for immune sequencing data. MiXCR was run by TCRdb on the PCR reads, yielding one entry per CDR3 protein. The table records 600,000 to 700,000 distinct CDR3 sequences, approximately 60% of them present only once. What was sequenced was blood. The receptor set was obtained from a girl aged 2 to 9 with multiple sclerosis. Each CDR3 is given with its conserved first and last residue. D genes are given only for firm matches. Some rows have no size entry. The others give once, few or many, or a class for an expanded clone.

d_gene,v_gene,abundance,j_gene,CDR3nt,CDR3aa
TRBD1,TRBV6-2/TRBV6-3,.,TRBJ1-5,TGTGCCAGCCAGACAGGGGTTCAGCCCCAGCATTTT,CASQTGVQPQHF
TRBD1,TRBV5-1,.,TRBJ2-7,TGCGCCAGCAGCTTTCCCGGGACAGAGACCTACGGGCAGTACTTC,CASSFPGTETYGQYF
.,TRBV30,few,TRBJ2-7,TGTGCCTGGACAGGGGCCTACGAGCAGTACTTC,CAWTGAYEQYF
TRBD1,TRBV6-2/TRBV6-3,.,TRBJ1-1,TGTGCCAGCAGGGACAGGGGAGCACTCGAAACTGAAGCTTTCTTT,CASRDRGALETEAFF
TRBD1,TRBV10-3,.,TRBJ2-3,TGTGCCATCAGAGCTGAGGGACAGGGTTCATCAGATACGCAGTATTTT,CAIRAEGQGSSDTQYF
.,TRBV6-5,.,TRBJ2-5,TGTGTCACCCTCTGGGCGGGGAAGACCCAGTACTTC,CVTLWAGKTQYF
.,TRBV28,.,TRBJ2-3,TGTGCCAGCAGCCTAGAGAGGGCGGCTAGCACAGATACGCAGTATTTT,CASSLERAASTDTQYF
TRBD2,TRBV6-5,.,TRBJ2-5,TGTGCCAGCAGTTCCATCCACCTAGCGGGAGCAGGGGAGACCCAGTACTTC,CASSSIHLAGAGETQYF
.,TRBV7-6,.,TRBJ1-5,TGTGCCAGCAGCTGGTCTGAAAATCAGCCCCAGCATTTT,CASSWSENQPQHF
TRBD1,TRBV7-9,.,TRBJ2-1,TGTGCCAGCAGGGGACAGGAGACCAATGAGCAGTTCTTC,CASRGQETNEQFF
.,TRBV12-3/TRBV12-4,.,TRBJ2-3,TGTGCCAGCATGTCCCTTAGGTTGAGCACAGATACGCAGTATTTT,CASMSLRLSTDTQYF
.,TRBV4-3,.,TRBJ2-1,TGCGCCAGCAGCCAAGACTTCCGTGAGGGCCGGGAGCAGTTCTTC,CASSQDFREGREQFF
TRBD1,TRBV4-2,.,TRBJ1-4,TGTGCCAGCAGCCAAGCGGGACAGGGTAGGGTGGATGAAAAACTGTTTTTT,CASSQAGQGRVDEKLFF
TRBD1,TRBV9,few,TRBJ2-7,TGTGCCAGCAGCGGGCCGACAGGGGGCCTAAACAATGAGCAGTACTTC,CASSGPTGGLNNEQYF
.,TRBV12-3/TRBV12-4,.,TRBJ1-6,TGTGCCAGCAGCGACCGACCGGTCCTCTATAATTCACCCCTCCACTTT,CASSDRPVLYNSPLHF
TRBD2,TRBV4-2,.,TRBJ2-7,TGTGCCAGCAGCCAAGGGTCCGGTGCGGGAGGTTCCTACGAGCAGTACTTC,CASSQGSGAGGSYEQYF
.,TRBV15,.,TRBJ1-2,TGTGCCACCAGCAGATCTGGGGAGGGGAGCGGCTACACCTTC,CATSRSGEGSGYTF
TRBD2,TRBV20-1,.,TRBJ2-1,TGCAGTGCTTCCATAACTAGCGGGGCATACAATGAGCAGTTCTTC,CSASITSGAYNEQFF
.,TRBV2,.,TRBJ1-1,TGTGCCAGCAGTGAAGGGGTGAACACTGAAGCTTTCTTT,CASSEGVNTEAFF
TRBD1,TRBV5-1,.,TRBJ1-2,TGCGCCAGCAGCTCTGGACAGGGGGCAGTCTATGGCTACACCTTC,CASSSGQGAVYGYTF
TRBD2,TRBV29-1,.,TRBJ2-3,TGCAGCGTTGAGGACTCGGGGGGTACGCAGTATTTT,CSVEDSGGTQYF
TRBD1,TRBV29-1,.,TRBJ1-1,TGCAGCGTCGCGACAGGGACCACTGAAGCTTTCTTT,CSVATGTTEAFF
.,TRBV5-1,.,TRBJ1-2,TGCGCCAGCAGCTTGGGGACAGATAGGGGCTACACCTTC,CASSLGTDRGYTF
TRBD1,TRBV20-1,.,TRBJ1-1,TGCAGTGCTAGCCGGGACAGCCTAACGAACACTGAAGCTTTCTTT,CSASRDSLTNTEAFF
.,TRBV7-2,.,TRBJ2-7,TGTGCCAGCAGCCCCCGGAGAGCCGACCCCTACGAGCAGTACTTC,CASSPRRADPYEQYF
.,TRBV7-3,once,TRBJ2-2,TGTGCCAGCAGCTTCGGACTCCACACCGGGGAGCTGTTTTTT,CASSFGLHTGELFF
TRBD2,TRBV5-1,.,TRBJ2-5,TGCGCCAGCAGTCCCTCAGGACTAGCGGGGGCAGAGACCCAGTACTTC,CASSPSGLAGAETQYF
.,TRBV28,.,TRBJ2-3,TGTGCCAGCAGTTTATCTGCTAGCGGCACAGATACGCAGTATTTT,CASSLSASGTDTQYF
.,TRBV12-3/TRBV12-4,.,TRBJ1-1,TGTGCCAGCAGTTTACAGACGAACACTGAAGCTTTCTTT,CASSLQTNTEAFF
.,TRBV5-5,.,TRBJ1-3,TGTGCCAGCAGCTCACAGGGTAACCCTGGAAACACCATATATTTT,CASSSQGNPGNTIYF
.,TRBV11-2,.,TRBJ1-1,TGTGCCAGCTCCCTAATCGTGAACACTGAAGCTTTCTTT,CASSLIVNTEAFF
.,TRBV7-2,.,TRBJ2-7,TGTGCCAGCAGCTTAAGTATCCTAGCGCCCTACGAGCAGTACTTC,CASSLSILAPYEQYF
TRBD1,TRBV20-1,.,TRBJ1-5,TGCAGTGCTAGACTCACAGGGGGCTACAATCAGCCCCAGCATTTT,CSARLTGGYNQPQHF
.,TRBV4-3,few,TRBJ2-5,TGCGCCAGCAGCCAAGATTCGGAAGGGGTGGGGACCCAGTACTTC,CASSQDSEGVGTQYF
TRBD1,TRBV29-1,few,TRBJ1-5,TGCAGCGTACTGCGAGGGGGCACTCAGCCCCAGCATTTT,CSVLRGGTQPQHF
.,TRBV5-1,.,TRBJ2-2,TGCGCCAGCAGCGGCCCGGTGGGGCGGACCGGGGAGTTGTTTTTT,CASSGPVGRTGELFF
.,TRBV29-1,.,TRBJ2-1,TGCAGCGTTGAAGAGGTAGGGGTAAGGAATGAGCAGTTCTTC,CSVEEVGVRNEQFF
.,TRBV5-5,once,TRBJ1-2,TGCGCCAGCAGCTTGGTTTCCTCCGGCAGGGTAGGAGATGGCTACACCTTC,CASSLVSSGRVGDGYTF
TRBD1,TRBV14,.,TRBJ1-2,TGTGCCAGCAGCCAAAGACAAGGGACAGCTAACTATGGCTACACCTTC,CASSQRQGTANYGYTF
TRBD2,TRBV4-1,many,TRBJ2-3,TGCGCCAGCAGCCAAGGGCTAGCGGGGACAGATACGCAGTATTTT,CASSQGLAGTDTQYF
.,TRBV7-3,few,TRBJ2-1,TGTGCCAGCAGCTTGGAGGGCAGCAGGGTCAATGAGCAGTTCTTC,CASSLEGSRVNEQFF
.,TRBV5-1,few,TRBJ1-1,TGCGCCAGCAGCCTGGGTTTTAGGGTCTCCATGAACACTGAAGCTTTCTTT,CASSLGFRVSMNTEAFF
.,TRBV20-1,.,TRBJ2-5,TGCAGTGCTAGGAGCGGAGAAGAGACCCAGTACTTC,CSARSGEETQYF
TRBD2,TRBV20-1,few,TRBJ2-1,TGCAGTGCTAGAAAACTAGCGGGAGGATACAATGAGCAGTTCTTC,CSARKLAGGYNEQFF
.,TRBV12-3/TRBV12-4,few,TRBJ2-1,TGTGCCAGCAGCTCAAAGGGCAGCTCCTACAATGAGCAGTTCTTC,CASSSKGSSYNEQFF
.,TRBV6-5,.,TRBJ1-2,TGTGCCAGCAGTTACGTAGGGGCGCGATCCTATGGCTACACCTTC,CASSYVGARSYGYTF
TRBD1,TRBV29-1,.,TRBJ2-1,TGCAGCGTTGAAGGGGGGTGGACAGGGGCCTACAATGAGCAGTTCTTC,CSVEGGWTGAYNEQFF
.,TRBV6-5,.,TRBJ2-1,TGTGCCAGCAGTTCTTTGGATTCGGGTAATGAGCAGTTCTTC,CASSSLDSGNEQFF
TRBD1,TRBV12-3/TRBV12-4,.,TRBJ1-1,TGTGCCAGCAGTTCATTCCGGGACAGGGGCGGACTAGGAGCTTTCTTT,CASSSFRDRGGLGAFF
TRBD2,TRBV11-2,.,TRBJ2-7,TGTGCCAGCAGCGCCCGACTAGCGGGAACCTACGAGCAGTACTTC,CASSARLAGTYEQYF